This T cell receptor beta chain was retrieved from a study of T cell repertoires in cytomegalovirus infection. TCRdb ran MiXCR on the reads and lists one entry per CDR3 protein. The sample has tens of thousands of distinct CDR3 sequences, approximately 22% seen once; the top ten hold 60% to 80%. This CDR3 spans 13 amino acids. Trimming left V 11 bases short and J 5 bases short, with 15 bases between. CDR1 and CDR2 from the germline V gene are MNHNS and SASEGT. This clonotype was seen repeatedly, ten times or more. The antigen is not known. Specimen: PBMCs, sequenced either directly or after in vitro stimulation (not recorded which). The receptor was isolated from a human donor in good health (CMV status not recorded). Some clones in this sample may be carry-over from other donors' samples. The chain couples TRBV6-1 to TRBJ1-4; unclear D gene. In nucleotides, the CDR3 is TGTGCCGTAGGGCGGTACGAAAATGAAAAACTGTTTTTT. As protein: CAVGRYENEKLFF.